Given below is one T cell receptor beta chain in context. Its target is unknown. Profiling relied on immunoSEQ multiplex PCR, and the TCRdb table lists in-frame clones only, not all of them. Here the sample spans about 520,000 clones, about 96% being singletons. These data belong to a study of shared clonotypes between healthy human individuals. At the level of the study: The composition of the donors was two women and a few men aged 18 to 49. There were three CD4 naive, three CD4 memory, two CD8 naive and one CD8 memory plates per donor. The study, taken as a whole, reports: Specimens sampled were limited to blood, with tissue repertoires likely differing.

Healthy adults negative for HIV, lacking recent acute infections or vaccinations, served as donors. This CDR3 is 15 amino acids long. Germline values: CDR1 SGHDN, CDR2 FVKESK. Unmatched junction bases numbered 4, after V lost 0 bases and J lost 4 bases. The chain links TRBV14 to TRBJ2-7, with 9 bases aligning to TRBD2. The material sequenced was naive CD4+ T cells sorted from blood. Stated subset: CD45RA+ positively selected. The TCR was taken from a young woman in good health. In DNA, the CDR3 is TGTGCCAGCAGCCAAGAGACTAGCGGAGCTTACGAGCAGTACTTC. This codes for CASSQETSGAYEQYF.